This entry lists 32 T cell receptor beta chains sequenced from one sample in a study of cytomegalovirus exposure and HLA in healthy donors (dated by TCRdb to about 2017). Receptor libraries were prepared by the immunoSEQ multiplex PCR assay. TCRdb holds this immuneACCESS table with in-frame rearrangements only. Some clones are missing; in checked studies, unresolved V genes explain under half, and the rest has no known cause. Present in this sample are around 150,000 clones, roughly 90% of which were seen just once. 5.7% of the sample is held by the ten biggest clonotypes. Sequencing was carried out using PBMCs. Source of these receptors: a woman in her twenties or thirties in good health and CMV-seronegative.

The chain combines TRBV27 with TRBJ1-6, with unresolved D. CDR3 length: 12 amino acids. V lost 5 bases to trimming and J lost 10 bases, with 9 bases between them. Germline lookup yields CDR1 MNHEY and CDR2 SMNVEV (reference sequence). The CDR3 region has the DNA TGTGCCAGCAGTCCTTCGTCATCACCCCTCCACTTT. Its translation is CASSPSSSPLHF.

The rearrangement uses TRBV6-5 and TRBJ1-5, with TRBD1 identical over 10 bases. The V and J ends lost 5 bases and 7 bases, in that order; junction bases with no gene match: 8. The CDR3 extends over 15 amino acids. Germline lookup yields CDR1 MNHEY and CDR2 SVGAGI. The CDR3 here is CASSQLGTGEQPQHF. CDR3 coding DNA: TGTGCCAGCAGTCAACTAGGGACAGGGGAACAGCCCCAGCATTTT.

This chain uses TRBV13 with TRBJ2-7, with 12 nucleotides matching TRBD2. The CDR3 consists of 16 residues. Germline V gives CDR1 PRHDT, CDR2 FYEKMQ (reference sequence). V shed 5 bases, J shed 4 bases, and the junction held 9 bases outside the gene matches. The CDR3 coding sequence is TGTGCCAGCAGCCCCGCGGGGACTAGCGGGTCTTACGAGCAGTACTTC. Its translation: CASSPAGTSGSYEQYF. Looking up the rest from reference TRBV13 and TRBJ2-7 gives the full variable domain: AAGVIQSPRHLIKEKRETATLKCYPIPRHDTVYWYQQGPGQDPQFLISFYEKMQSDKGSIPDRFSAQQFSDYHSELNMSSLELGDSALYFCASSPAGTSGSYEQYFGPGTRLTVT.

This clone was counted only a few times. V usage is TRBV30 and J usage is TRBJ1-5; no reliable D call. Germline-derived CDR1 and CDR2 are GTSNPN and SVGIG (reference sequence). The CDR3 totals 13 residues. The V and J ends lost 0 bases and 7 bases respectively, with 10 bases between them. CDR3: CAWSVERSQPQHF. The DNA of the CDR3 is TGTGCCTGGAGTGTAGAGAGGAGCCAGCCCCAGCATTTT.

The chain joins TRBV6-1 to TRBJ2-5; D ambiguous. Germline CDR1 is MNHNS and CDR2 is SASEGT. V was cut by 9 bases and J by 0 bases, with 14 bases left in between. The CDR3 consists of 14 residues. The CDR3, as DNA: TGTGCCAGTGCGGACGGAGTGTACCAAGAGACCCAGTACTTC. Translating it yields CASADGVYQETQYF.

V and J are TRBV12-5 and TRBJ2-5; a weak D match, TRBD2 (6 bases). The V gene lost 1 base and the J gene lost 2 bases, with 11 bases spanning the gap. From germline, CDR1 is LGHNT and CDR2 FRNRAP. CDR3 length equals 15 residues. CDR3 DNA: TGTGCTAGTGGTTTGGAACCAGCGGGTCAAGAGACCCAGTACTTC. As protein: CASGLEPAGQETQYF. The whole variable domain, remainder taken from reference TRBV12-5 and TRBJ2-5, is DARVTQTPRHKVTEMGQEVTMRCQPILGHNTVFWYRQTMMQGLELLAYFRNRAPLDDSGMPKDRFSAEMPDATLATLKIQPSEPRDSAVYFCASGLEPAGQETQYFGPGTRLLVL.

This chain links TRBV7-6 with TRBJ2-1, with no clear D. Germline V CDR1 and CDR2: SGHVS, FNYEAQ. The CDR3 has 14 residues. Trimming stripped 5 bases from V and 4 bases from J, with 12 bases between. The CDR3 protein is CASSQQIVYNEQFF. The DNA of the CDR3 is TGTGCCAGCAGCCAACAAATAGTATACAATGAGCAGTTCTTC.

The CDR3 bases are TGTGCCTGGAGTGTACAAGGGGACTATGGCTACACCTTC. Translating gives CAWSVQGDYGYTF. The chain uses TRBV30 and TRBJ1-2, with D perhaps matching TRBD1 (5 bases). V was trimmed by 0 bases and J by 3 bases, leaving 8 bases between them. Germline V lookup: CDR1 GTSNPN, CDR2 SVGIG (reference sequence). The CDR3 runs to 13 residues.

CDR3 coding DNA: TGCGCCAGCAGCTTGGATTGGATCATGAACACTGAAGCTTTCTTT. Translation: CASSLDWIMNTEAFF. The chain is built from TRBV5-1 and TRBJ1-1; D uncertain. Deletions cut 0 bases from V and 0 bases from J, with 9 bases between. CDR1 and CDR2 (germline): SGHRS, YFSETQ. The CDR3 runs to 15 residues.

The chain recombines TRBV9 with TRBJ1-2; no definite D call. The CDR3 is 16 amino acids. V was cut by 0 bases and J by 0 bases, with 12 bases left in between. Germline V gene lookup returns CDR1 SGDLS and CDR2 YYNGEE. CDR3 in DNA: TGTGCCAGCAGCGTAGCTACGGCTGGAGCTAACTATGGCTACACCTTC. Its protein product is CASSVATAGANYGYTF.

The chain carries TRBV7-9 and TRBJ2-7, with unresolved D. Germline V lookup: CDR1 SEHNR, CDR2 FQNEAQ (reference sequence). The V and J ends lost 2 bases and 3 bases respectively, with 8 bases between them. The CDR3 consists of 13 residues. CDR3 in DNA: TGTGCCAGCAGCTTAATCATTAGCTACGAGCAGTACTTC. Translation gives CASSLIISYEQYF.

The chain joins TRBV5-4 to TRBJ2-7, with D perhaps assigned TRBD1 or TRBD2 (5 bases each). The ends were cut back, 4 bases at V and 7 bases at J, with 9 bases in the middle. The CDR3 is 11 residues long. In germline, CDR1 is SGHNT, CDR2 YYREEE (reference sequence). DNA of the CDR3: TGTGCCAGCAGCCAGGGACCAGAGCAGTACTTC. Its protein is CASSQGPEQYF.

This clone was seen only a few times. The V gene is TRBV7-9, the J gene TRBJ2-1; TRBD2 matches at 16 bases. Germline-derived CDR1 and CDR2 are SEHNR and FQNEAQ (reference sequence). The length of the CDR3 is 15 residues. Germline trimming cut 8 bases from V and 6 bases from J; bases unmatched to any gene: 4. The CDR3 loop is CASPGTSGGANEQFF. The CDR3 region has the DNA TGTGCCAGCCCCGGGACTAGCGGGGGGGCCAATGAGCAGTTCTTC. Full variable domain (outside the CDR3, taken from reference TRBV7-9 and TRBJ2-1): DTGVSQNPRHKITKRGQNVTFRCDPISEHNRLYWYRQTLGQGPEFLTYFQNEAQLEKSRLLSDRFSAERPKGSFSTLEIQRTEQGDSAMYLCASPGTSGGANEQFFGPGTRLTVL.

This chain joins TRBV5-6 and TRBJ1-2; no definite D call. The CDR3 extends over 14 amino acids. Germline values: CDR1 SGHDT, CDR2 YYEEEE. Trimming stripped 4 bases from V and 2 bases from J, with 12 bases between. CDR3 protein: CASSAVGVNYGYTF. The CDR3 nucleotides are TGTGCCAGCAGCGCAGTTGGGGTGAACTATGGCTACACCTTC.

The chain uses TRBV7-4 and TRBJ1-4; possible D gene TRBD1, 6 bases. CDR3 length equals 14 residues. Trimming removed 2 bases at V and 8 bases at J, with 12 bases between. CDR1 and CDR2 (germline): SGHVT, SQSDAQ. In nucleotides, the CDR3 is TGTGCCAGCAGCTTAATTCTGCAGGGGGAAAAACTGTTTTTT. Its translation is CASSLILQGEKLFF.

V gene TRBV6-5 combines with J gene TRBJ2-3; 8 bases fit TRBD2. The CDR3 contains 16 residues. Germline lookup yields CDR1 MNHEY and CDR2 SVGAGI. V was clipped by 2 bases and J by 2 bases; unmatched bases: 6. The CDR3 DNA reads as TGTGCCAGCAGTTACAACGGGGGGGCGAACACAGATACGCAGTATTTT. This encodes CASSYNGGANTDTQYF.

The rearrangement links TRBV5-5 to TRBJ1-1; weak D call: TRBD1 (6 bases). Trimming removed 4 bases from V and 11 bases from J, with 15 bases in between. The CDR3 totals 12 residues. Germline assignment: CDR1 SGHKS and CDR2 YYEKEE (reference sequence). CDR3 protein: CASSLNGQQAFF. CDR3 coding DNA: TGTGCCAGCAGCCTGAACGGACAGCAGGCTTTCTTT.

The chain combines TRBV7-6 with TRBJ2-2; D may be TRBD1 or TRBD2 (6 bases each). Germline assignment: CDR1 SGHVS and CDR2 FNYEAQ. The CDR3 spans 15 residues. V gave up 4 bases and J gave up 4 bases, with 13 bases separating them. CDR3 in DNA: TGTGCCAGCAGCTACTCCAGGGGAGGCACCGGGGAGCTGTTTTTT. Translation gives CASSYSRGGTGELFF.

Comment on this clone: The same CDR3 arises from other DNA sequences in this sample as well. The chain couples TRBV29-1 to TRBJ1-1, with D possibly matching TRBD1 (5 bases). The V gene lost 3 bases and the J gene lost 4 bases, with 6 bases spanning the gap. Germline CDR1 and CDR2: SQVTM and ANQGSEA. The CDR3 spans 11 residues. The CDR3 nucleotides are TGCAGCGTTGATAGGGGCACTGAAGCTTTCTTT. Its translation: CSVDRGTEAFF. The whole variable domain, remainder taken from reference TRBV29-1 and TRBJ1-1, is SAVISQKPSRDICQRGTSLTIQCQVDSQVTMMFWYRQQPGQSLTLIATANQGSEATYESGFVIDKFPISRPNLTFSTLTVSNMSPEDSSIYLCSVDRGTEAFFGQGTRLTVV.

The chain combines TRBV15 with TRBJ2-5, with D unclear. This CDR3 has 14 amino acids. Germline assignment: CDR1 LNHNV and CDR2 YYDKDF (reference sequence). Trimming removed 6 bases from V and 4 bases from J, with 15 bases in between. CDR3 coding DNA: TGTGCCACCAGACCCCTGGTTCCCGCAGAGACCCAGTACTTC. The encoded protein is CATRPLVPAETQYF.

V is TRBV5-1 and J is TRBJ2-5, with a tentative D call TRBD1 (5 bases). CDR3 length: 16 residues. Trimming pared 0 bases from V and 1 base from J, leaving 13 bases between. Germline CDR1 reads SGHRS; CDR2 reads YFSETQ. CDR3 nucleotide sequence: TGCGCCAGCAGCTTGGGGGATACAGGATTCCAAGAGACCCAGTACTTC. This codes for CASSLGDTGFQETQYF.

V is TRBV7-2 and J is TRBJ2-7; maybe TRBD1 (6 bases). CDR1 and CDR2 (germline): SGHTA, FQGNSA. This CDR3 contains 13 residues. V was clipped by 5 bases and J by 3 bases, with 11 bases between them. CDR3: CASSAARGYEQYF. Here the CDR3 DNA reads TGTGCCAGCAGCGCAGCCAGGGGCTACGAGCAGTACTTC.

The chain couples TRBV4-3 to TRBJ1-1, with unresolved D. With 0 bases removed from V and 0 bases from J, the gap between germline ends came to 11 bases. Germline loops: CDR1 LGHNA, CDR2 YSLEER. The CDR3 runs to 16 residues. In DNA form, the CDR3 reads TGCGCCAGCAGCCAAGATCTGGAGGGTATGAACACTGAAGCTTTCTTT. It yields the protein CASSQDLEGMNTEAFF.

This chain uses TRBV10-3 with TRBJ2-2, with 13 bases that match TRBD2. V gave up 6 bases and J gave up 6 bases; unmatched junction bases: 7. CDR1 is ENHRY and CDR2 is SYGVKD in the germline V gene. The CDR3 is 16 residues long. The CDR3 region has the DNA TGTGCCATCAGGATTGGACTAGCGGGGGTGTCCGGGGAGCTGTTTTTT. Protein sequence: CAIRIGLAGVSGELFF.

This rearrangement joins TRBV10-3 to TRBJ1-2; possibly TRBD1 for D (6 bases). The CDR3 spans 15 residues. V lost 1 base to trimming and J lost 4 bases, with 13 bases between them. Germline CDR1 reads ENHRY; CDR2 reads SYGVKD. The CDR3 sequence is CAISELAGAVYGYTF. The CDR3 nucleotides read TGTGCCATCAGTGAGTTGGCAGGGGCCGTCTATGGCTACACCTTC.

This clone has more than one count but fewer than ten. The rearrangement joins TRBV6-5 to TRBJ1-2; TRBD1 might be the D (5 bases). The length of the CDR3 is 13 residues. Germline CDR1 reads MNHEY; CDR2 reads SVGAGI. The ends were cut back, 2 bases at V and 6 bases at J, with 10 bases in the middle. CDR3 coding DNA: TGTGCCAGCAGTTACGAGGGGACGGATGGCTACACCTTC. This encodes CASSYEGTDGYTF.

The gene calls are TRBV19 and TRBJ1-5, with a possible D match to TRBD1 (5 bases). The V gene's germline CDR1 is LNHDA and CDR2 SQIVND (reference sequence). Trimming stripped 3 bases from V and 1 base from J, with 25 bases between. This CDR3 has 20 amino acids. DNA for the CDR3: TGTGCCAGTAGTATTTTCTTCATCTCCGGGACTTTCAGCAGCAATCAGCCCCAGCATTTT. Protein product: CASSIFFISGTFSSNQPQHF.

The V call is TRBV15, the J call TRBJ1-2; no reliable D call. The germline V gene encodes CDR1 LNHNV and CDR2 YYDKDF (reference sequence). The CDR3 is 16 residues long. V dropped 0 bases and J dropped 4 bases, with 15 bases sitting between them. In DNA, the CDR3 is TGTGCCACCAGCAGAGAAGAGGGTTCGATAGGCTATGGCTACACCTTC. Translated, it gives CATSREEGSIGYGYTF.

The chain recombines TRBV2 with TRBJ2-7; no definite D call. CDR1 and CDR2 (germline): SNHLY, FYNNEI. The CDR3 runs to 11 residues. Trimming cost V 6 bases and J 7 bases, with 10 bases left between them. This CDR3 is CASRGRLEQYF. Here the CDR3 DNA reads TGTGCCAGCAGAGGAAGACTTGAGCAGTACTTC.

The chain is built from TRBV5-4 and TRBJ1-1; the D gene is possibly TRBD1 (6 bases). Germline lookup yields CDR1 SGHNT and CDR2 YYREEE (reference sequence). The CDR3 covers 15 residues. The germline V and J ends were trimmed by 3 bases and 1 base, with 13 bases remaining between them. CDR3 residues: CASSSLGGQNTEAFF. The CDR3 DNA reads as TGTGCCAGCAGCTCTCTGGGGGGACAGAACACTGAAGCTTTCTTT.

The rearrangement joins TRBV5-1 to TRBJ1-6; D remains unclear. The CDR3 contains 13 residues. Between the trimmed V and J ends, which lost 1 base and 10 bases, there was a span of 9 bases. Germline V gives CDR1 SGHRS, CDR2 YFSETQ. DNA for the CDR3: TGCGCCAGCAGCTTGAGTCTTCAATCACCCCTCCACTTT. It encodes CASSLSLQSPLHF.

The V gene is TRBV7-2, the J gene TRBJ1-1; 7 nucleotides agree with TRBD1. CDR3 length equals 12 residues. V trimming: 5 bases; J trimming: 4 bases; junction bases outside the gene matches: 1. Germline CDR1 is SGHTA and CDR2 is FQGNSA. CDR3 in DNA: TGTGCCAGCAGCACAGGGGCCACTGAAGCTTTCTTT. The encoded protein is CASSTGATEAFF.